This T cell receptor (beta chain) stems from a study of cytomegalovirus exposure and HLA in healthy donors. The study, taken as a whole, reports: The authors later linked a missense DCLRE1C variant to TCR beta V- and J-gene trimming. The records held CMV serostatus as the only immune exposure information.

Primers for the PCR totalled 60 Vbeta and 13 Jbeta. Using immunoSEQ multiplex PCR, the repertoire was profiled, and TCRdb retains in-frame clones only, with some absent. This table holds more than 95,000 clones, less than 90% found once. Note on this clone: Its target is not known.

Germline assignment: CDR1 DFQATT and CDR2 SNEGSKA (reference sequence). With 6 bases removed from V and 7 bases from J, the gap between germline ends came to 13 bases. The CDR3 loop spans 11 amino acids. The rearrangement links TRBV20-1 to TRBJ2-7; no firm D call. Sequencing used PBMCs. This clonotype was obtained from a man between 18 and 29 years old in good health and CMV-seropositive. The CDR3 sequence: CSAPKKREQYF. The CDR3 DNA reads as TGCAGTGCCCCCAAAAAACGGGAGCAGTACTTC.